This TCR beta chain comes out of a study of blood T cell repertoires in COVID-19. The protocol was immunoSEQ multiplex PCR, while the TCRdb copy is restricted to in-frame clones and leaves out a portion. Of about 270,000 clones in the sample, 80% to 90% are singletons; the top ten hold roughly 2.5%. Germline CDR1 reads LNHDA; CDR2 reads SQIVND (reference sequence). There are 13 residues in the CDR3. The V and J ends lost 3 bases and 7 bases respectively, with 12 bases between them. Donors were grouped by their self-reported clinical history. This receptor was identified in a young woman who had recovered from COVID-19. This chain links TRBV19 with TRBJ1-2, with D uncertain. Sequences were obtained from PBMCs or T cells enriched from blood (not recorded which). The CDR3 sequence is CASSIDGMVGYTF. The CDR3 DNA reads TGTGCCAGTAGTATTGACGGGATGGTTGGCTACACCTTC.